This T cell receptor (beta chain) was retrieved from a study of CD8 T cells in ankylosing spondylitis. Study results and limitations: It appeared that ankylosing spondylitis blood was characterized by a TCR beta motif of several highly homologous variants.

TCRdb passed the 5' RACE reads through MiXCR, listing each CDR3 protein once. Of about 540,000 distinct CDR3 sequences in the sample, 9.5% to 15% are singletons; the top ten hold 6.8%. About this clonotype itself: The antigen is not known.

This CDR3 contains 15 residues. Germline V lookup: CDR1 MNHEY, CDR2 SMNVEV (reference sequence). With 0 bases removed from V and 9 bases from J, the gap between germline ends came to 14 bases. This chain links TRBV27 with TRBJ1-4; D is ambiguous. This receptor was identified in a male donor with ankylosing spondylitis. Material for sequencing was blood, either unsorted or a sorted T cell fraction (not recorded which). The CDR3 protein is CASSLSRSERKKLFF. CDR3 coding DNA: TGTGCCAGCAGTTTATCGCGGAGCGAACGGAAAAAACTGTTTTTT.